This record covers a single T cell receptor beta chain. Method: immunoSEQ multiplex PCR; TCRdb's copy keeps in-frame clones and lacks some. The table lists tens of thousands of clones, about 85% of them singletons. This specimen belongs to a study of PD-L1 blockade in urothelial cancer. About the research overall: Dosed intravenously at 1,200 mg every 3 weeks, atezolizumab was initiated by patients at some point between 2012 and 2014.

V was clipped by 2 bases and J by 4 bases, with 10 bases between them. The CDR3 runs to 14 residues. Germline values: CDR1 SGDLS, CDR2 YYNGEE. The source was PBMCs, collected around atezolizumab (anti-PD-L1) treatment. This clonotype originated in a man in his 60s with urothelial cancer. The chain joins TRBV9 to TRBJ2-1; D perhaps matches TRBD2 (6 bases). The CDR3 DNA reads TGTGCCAGCAGCGTTGCGGGGAAATACAATGAGCAGTTCTTC. It encodes CASSVAGKYNEQFF.